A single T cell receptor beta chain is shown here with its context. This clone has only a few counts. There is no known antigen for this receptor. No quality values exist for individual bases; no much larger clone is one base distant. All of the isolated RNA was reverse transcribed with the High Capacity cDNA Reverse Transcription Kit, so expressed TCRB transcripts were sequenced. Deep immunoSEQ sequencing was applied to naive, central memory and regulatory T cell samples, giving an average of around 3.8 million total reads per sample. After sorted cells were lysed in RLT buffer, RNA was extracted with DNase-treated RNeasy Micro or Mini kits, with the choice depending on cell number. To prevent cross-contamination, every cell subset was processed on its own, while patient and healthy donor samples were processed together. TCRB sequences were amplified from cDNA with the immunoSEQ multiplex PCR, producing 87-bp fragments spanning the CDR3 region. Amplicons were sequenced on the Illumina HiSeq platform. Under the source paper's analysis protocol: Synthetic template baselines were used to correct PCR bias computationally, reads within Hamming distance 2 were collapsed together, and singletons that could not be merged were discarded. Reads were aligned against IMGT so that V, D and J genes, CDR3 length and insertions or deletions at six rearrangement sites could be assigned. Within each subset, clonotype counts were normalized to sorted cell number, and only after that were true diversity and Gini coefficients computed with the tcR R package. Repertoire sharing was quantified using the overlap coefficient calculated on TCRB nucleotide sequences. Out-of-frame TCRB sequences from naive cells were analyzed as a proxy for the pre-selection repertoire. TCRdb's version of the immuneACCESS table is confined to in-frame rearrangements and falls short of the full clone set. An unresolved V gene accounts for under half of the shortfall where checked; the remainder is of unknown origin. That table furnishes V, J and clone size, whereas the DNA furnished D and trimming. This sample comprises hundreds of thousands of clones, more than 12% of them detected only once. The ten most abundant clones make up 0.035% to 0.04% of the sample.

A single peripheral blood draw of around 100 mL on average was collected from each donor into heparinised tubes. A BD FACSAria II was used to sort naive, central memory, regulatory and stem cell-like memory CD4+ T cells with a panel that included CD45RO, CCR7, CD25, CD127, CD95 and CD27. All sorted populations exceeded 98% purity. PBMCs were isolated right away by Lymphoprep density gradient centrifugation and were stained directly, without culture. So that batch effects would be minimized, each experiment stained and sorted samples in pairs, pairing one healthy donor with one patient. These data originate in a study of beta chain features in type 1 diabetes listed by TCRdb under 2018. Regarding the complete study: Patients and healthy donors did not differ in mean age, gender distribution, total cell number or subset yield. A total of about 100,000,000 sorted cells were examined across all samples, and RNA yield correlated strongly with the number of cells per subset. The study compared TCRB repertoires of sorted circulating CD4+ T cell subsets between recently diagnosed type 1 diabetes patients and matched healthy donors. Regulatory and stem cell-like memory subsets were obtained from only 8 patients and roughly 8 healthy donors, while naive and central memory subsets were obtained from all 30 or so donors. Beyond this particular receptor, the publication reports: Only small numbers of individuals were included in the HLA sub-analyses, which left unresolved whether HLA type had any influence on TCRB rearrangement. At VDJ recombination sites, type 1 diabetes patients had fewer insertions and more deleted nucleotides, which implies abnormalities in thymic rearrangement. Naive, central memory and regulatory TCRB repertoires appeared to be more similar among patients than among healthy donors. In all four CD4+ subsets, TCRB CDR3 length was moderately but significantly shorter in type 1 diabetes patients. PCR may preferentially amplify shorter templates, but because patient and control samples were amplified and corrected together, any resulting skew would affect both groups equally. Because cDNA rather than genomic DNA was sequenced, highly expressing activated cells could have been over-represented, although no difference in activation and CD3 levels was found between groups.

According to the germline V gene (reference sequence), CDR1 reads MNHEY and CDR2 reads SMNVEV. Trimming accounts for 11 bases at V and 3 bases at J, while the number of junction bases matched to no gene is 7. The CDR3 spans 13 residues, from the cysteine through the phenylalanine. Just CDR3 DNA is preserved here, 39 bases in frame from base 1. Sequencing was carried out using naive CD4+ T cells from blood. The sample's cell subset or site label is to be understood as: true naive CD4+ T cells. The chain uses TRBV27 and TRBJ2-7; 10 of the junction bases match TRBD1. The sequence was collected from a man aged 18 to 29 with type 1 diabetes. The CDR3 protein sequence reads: CAAGGQGLYEQYF. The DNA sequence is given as TGTGCCGCGGGGGGACAGGGGCTCTACGAGCAGTACTTC.